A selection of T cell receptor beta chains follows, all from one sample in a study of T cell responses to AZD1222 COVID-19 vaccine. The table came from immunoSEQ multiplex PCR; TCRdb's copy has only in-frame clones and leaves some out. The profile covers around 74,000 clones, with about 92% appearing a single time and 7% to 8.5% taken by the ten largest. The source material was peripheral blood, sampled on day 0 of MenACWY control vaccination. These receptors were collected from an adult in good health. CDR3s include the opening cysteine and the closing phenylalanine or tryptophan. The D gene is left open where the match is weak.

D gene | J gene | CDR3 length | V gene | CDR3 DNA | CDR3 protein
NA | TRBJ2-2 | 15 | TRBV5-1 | TGCGCCAGCAGCTTGGCAAGCGTGGGGACCGGGGAGCTGTTTTTT | CASSLASVGTGELFF
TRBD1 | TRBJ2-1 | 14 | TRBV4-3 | TGCGCCAGCAGCCCCCAGACAGGGGACAATGAGCAGTTCTTC | CASSPQTGDNEQFF
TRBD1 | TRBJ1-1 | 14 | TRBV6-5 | TGTGCCAGCAGCTTACAGGGGGCTAACACTGAAGCTTTCTTT | CASSLQGANTEAFF
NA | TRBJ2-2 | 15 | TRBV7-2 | TGTGCCAGCAGTCCGGGCGGTTATGGCACCGGGGAGCTGTTTTTT | CASSPGGYGTGELFF
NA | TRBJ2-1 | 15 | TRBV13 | TGTGCCAGCAGCTCCCGGGAAACTGTCCTTAATGAGCAGTTCTTC | CASSSRETVLNEQFF
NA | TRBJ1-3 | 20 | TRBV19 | TGTGCCAGTAGTTCCAGGAGTAGCGTGGGACACACGATCTCTGGAAACACCATATATTTT | CASSSRSSVGHTISGNTIYF
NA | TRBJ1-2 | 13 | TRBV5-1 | TGCGCCAGCAGCCAGGACACTAACTATGGCTACACCTTC | CASSQDTNYGYTF
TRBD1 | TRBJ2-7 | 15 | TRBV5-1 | TGCGCCAGCAGCCCGCGGGGGACAGGGATGTACGAGCAGTACTTC | CASSPRGTGMYEQYF
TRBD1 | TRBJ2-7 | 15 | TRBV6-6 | TGTGCCAGCAGTTACGGGGGACAGGCGTCCTACGAGCAGTACTTC | CASSYGGQASYEQYF
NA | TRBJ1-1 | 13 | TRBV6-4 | TGTGCCAGCAGTGTACAGGAGAACACTGAAGCTTTCTTT | CASSVQENTEAFF
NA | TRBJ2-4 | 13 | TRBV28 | TGTGCCAGCATTGGGGAAGCCAAAAACATTCAGTACTTC | CASIGEAKNIQYF
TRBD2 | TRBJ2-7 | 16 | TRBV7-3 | TGTGCCAGCAGCCGCTCGGCGGGAGCGGGAGTGAGCGAGCAGTACTTC | CASSRSAGAGVSEQYF
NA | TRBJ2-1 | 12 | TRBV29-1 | TGCAGCGTAACCGTGGACTGGCAAAAGCAGTTCTTC | CSVTVDWQKQFF
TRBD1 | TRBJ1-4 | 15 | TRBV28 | TGTGCCAGCAGTTCCCCAGGGGGGCGGAATGAAAAACTGTTTTTT | CASSSPGGRNEKLFF